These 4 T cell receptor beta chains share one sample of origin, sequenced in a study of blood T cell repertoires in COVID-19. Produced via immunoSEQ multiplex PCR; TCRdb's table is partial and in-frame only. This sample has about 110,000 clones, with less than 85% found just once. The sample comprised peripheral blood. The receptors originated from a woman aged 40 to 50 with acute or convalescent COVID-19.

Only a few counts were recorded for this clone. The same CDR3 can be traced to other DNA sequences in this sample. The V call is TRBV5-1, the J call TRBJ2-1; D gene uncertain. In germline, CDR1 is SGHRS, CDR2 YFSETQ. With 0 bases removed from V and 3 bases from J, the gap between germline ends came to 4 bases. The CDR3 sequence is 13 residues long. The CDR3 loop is CASSLDSYNEQFF. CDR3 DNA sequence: TGCGCCAGCAGCTTGGACAGCTACAATGAGCAGTTCTTC. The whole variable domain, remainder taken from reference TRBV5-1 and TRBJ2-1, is KAGVTQTPRYLIKTRGQQVTLSCSPISGHRSVSWYQQTPGQGLQFLFEYFSETQRNKGNFPGRFSGRQFSNSRSEMNVSTLELGDSALYLCASSLDSYNEQFFGPGTRLTVL.

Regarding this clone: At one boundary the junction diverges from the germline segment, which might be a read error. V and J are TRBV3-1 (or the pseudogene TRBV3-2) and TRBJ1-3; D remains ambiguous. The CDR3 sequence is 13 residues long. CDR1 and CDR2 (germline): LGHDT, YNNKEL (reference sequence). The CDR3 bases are TGTGCCGGCAGTCAATGGGGAGATCTCACCATATATTTT. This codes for CAGSQWGDLTIYF.

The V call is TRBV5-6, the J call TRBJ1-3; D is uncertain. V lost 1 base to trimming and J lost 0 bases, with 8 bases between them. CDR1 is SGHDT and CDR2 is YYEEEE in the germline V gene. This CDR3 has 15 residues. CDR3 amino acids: CASSLSQFSGNTIYF. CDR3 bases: TGTGCCAGCAGCTTGTCCCAGTTCTCTGGAAACACCATATATTTT.

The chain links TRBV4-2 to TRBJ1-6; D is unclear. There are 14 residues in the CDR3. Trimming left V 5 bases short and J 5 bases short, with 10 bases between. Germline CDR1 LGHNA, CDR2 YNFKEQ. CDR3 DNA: TGTGCCAGCAGCGCGATGCCTAATAATTCACCCCTCCACTTT. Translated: CASSAMPNNSPLHF.